One and the same sample provided the 19 T cell receptor beta chains below, sequenced in a study of blood T cell repertoires in COVID-19. Clones were sequenced by immunoSEQ multiplex PCR, and TCRdb holds only the in-frame ones, with some missing. The repertoire holds roughly 300,000 clones, with 87% as singletons. The sequenced sample consisted of PBMCs or T cells enriched from blood (not recorded which). Receptors originate from a young woman who had recovered from COVID-19.

The chain links TRBV9 to TRBJ1-2, with 11 bases that match TRBD1. Trimming took 4 bases from V and 4 from J; bases not matched to a gene: 6. Per the germline V gene, CDR1 is SGDLS and CDR2 is YYNGEE. The CDR3 is 15 residues long. This chain's CDR3 is CASSPLGTGGYGYTF. As DNA, the CDR3 is TGTGCCAGCAGCCCTCTAGGGACAGGGGGCTATGGCTACACCTTC.

The chain recombines TRBV30 with TRBJ2-1, with 7 bases lining up with TRBD2. Trimming removed 4 bases from V and 16 bases from J; junction bases left unmatched: 10. The CDR3 is 11 amino acids. Germline CDR1 and CDR2: GTSNPN and SVGIG (reference sequence). The CDR3 protein is CAWTLGGRRFF. CDR3 nucleotides: TGTGCCTGGACTCTGGGAGGGAGGCGCTTCTTC.

The rearrangement uses TRBV6-1 and TRBJ2-5, with TRBD2 matching over 7 bases. There are 17 residues in the CDR3. V lost 4 bases, J lost 0 bases, and 11 bases stayed unmatched. Germline-derived CDR1 and CDR2 are MNHNS and SASEGT. CDR3 DNA sequence: TGTGCCAGCAGTGCTTTGCCGGTGGGGGGGTACCAAGAGACCCAGTACTTC. Its protein is CASSALPVGGYQETQYF.

This clone has just one count. This chain connects TRBV12-3 or TRBV12-4 to TRBJ1-5; D remains unclear. Trimming shortened V by 6 bases and J by 4 bases, and 10 bases separated the two germline ends. The CDR3 has 13 amino acids. CDR3 coding DNA: TGTGCCAGCAGCGAGCGCCCGAATCAGCCCCAGCATTTT. Its translation is CASSERPNQPQHF.

The table lists this clone with a count of one. V is TRBV5-4 and J is TRBJ2-1; 8 positions match TRBD2. The CDR3 length is 18 residues. Germline V gives CDR1 SGHNT, CDR2 YYREEE (reference sequence). Trimming at V came to 3 bases and at J to 0 bases, leaving 11 bases not matched to a gene. CDR3 region: CASSSGGAGASSYNEQFF. CDR3 DNA: TGTGCCAGCAGCTCCGGGGGAGCGGGGGCCAGCTCCTACAATGAGCAGTTCTTC.

The rearrangement joins TRBV7-3 to TRBJ2-2, with D possibly being TRBD2 (6 bases). The CDR3 length is 14 residues. Between the trimmed V and J ends, which lost 10 bases and 3 bases, there was a span of 15 bases. Germline CDR1 reads SGHTA; CDR2 reads FQGTGA. DNA for the CDR3: TGTGCCATCAAGGAGGGGTCGGACACCGGGGAGCTGTTTTTT. This encodes CAIKEGSDTGELFF.

The chain is built from TRBV7-8 and TRBJ1-3, with D unclear. Germline V gene data show CDR1 as SGHVS and CDR2 as FQNEAQ. Trimming removed 9 bases at V and 1 base at J, with 16 bases between. This CDR3 is built from 15 residues. CDR3 amino acids: CASIGVGDSGNTIYF. The DNA for the CDR3 is TGTGCCAGTATCGGGGTTGGGGATTCTGGAAACACCATATATTTT.

The gene calls are TRBV7-9 and TRBJ1-2; maybe TRBD1 (6 bases). Trimming took 1 base from V and 7 from J, leaving 16 bases between them. CDR1 and CDR2 from the germline V gene are SEHNR and FQNEAQ (reference sequence). This CDR3 spans 15 amino acids. The CDR3 nucleotides are TGTGCCAGCAGCTTAGGGGCAGGGGAAGCGAGTGGCTACACCTTC. This codes for CASSLGAGEASGYTF.

V is TRBV6-5 and J is TRBJ1-2, with 7 bases fitting TRBD1. From germline, CDR1 is MNHEY and CDR2 SVGAGI. The V and J ends lost 8 bases and 11 bases, in that order; junction bases with no gene match: 8. The CDR3 has 11 amino acids. The CDR3 DNA reads as TGTGCCAGCGGCCCCAGGGGGTCTTACACCTTC. The encoded protein is CASGPRGSYTF.

The genes are TRBV7-8 and TRBJ2-5, with 13 bases fitting TRBD2. Germline V gene data show CDR1 as SGHVS and CDR2 as FQNEAQ. J was trimmed by 1 base and V by 5 bases; bases with no gene match: 10. The CDR3 runs to 18 residues. Here the CDR3 reads CASSTRLAGGPLQETQYF. DNA of the CDR3: TGTGCCAGCAGCACCCGACTAGCGGGGGGACCACTCCAAGAGACCCAGTACTTC.

This clone has a handful of counts. This rearrangement joins TRBV19 to TRBJ1-1; 7 bases line up with TRBD1. V lost 4 bases and J lost 6; bases outside the gene matches: 5. The V gene's germline CDR1 is LNHDA and CDR2 SQIVND (reference sequence). The CDR3 runs 13 residues. This CDR3 reads CASSNSQGAEAFF. The CDR3 DNA follows: TGTGCCAGTAGTAATAGCCAGGGGGCTGAAGCTTTCTTT.

V gene TRBV9 combines with J gene TRBJ1-1; D ambiguous. CDR3 size: 14 residues. The germline CDR1 and CDR2 sequences are SGDLS and YYNGEE. The V and J ends lost 0 bases and 2 bases respectively, with 8 bases between them. The CDR3 protein is CASSVGAPNTEAFF. The CDR3 nucleotides are TGTGCCAGCAGCGTAGGGGCACCCAACACTGAAGCTTTCTTT.

The chain combines TRBV11-1 with TRBJ2-3, with D tentatively TRBD2 (6 bases). CDR1 and CDR2 from the germline V gene are SGHAT and FQDESV (reference sequence). V lost 8 bases to trimming and J lost 2 bases, with 8 bases between them. CDR3 length: 12 residues. CDR3 bases: TGTGCCAGCGGGGGGAACACAGATACGCAGTATTTT. It is translated as CASGGNTDTQYF.

The rearrangement links TRBV10-1 to TRBJ1-2; D remains unclear. V was clipped by 4 bases and J by 2 bases, with 8 bases between them. Germline assignment: CDR1 WNHNN and CDR2 SYGVQD (reference sequence). The CDR3 totals 13 residues. The CDR3 loop is CASSAEVNYGYTF. The CDR3 DNA is TGCGCCAGCAGTGCCGAGGTCAACTATGGCTACACCTTC.

This chain connects TRBV25-1 to TRBJ1-4; no definite D call. The V end lost 7 bases, the J end lost 0 bases, and 9 bases lay between the germline ends. This CDR3 spans 14 amino acids. Germline V CDR1 and CDR2: MGHDK, SYGVNS. CDR3 in amino acids: CASKEGSTNEKLFF. The CDR3, as DNA: TGTGCCAGCAAGGAGGGCTCAACTAATGAAAAACTGTTTTTT.

This chain uses TRBV2 with TRBJ2-1, with D hard to call. Germline CDR1 SNHLY, CDR2 FYNNEI. V was trimmed by 4 bases and J by 2 bases, leaving 9 bases between them. CDR3 size: 14 residues. The CDR3 loop reads CASSASPAYNEQFF. Written as DNA, the CDR3 is TGTGCCAGCAGTGCTTCCCCCGCCTACAATGAGCAGTTCTTC.

Turning to this clone: The junction does not match germline at one end; this may be a read error. The chain recombines TRBV6-5 with TRBJ2-7; 11 bases are shared with TRBD1. Germline values: CDR1 MNHEY, CDR2 SVGAGI. The CDR3 consists of 15 residues. The DNA of the CDR3 is TGTGCCAGCAGTTCCGGGACAGGGGGTTCCTCCGAGCAGTACTTC. It specifies CASSSGTGGSSEQYF.

This chain connects TRBV5-6 to TRBJ2-7; D is perhaps TRBD1 (6 bases). V was shortened by 4 bases and J by 4 bases, with 9 bases between the two germline ends. CDR1 SGHDT and CDR2 YYEEEE come from the germline V gene. CDR3 length equals 12 residues. Here the CDR3 DNA reads TGTGCCAGCAGCGGAACAGGGTACGAGCAGTACTTC. Its translation: CASSGTGYEQYF.

The chain carries TRBV29-1 and TRBJ2-7, with D perhaps matching TRBD2 (5 bases). Germline V gene lookup returns CDR1 SQVTM and CDR2 ANQGSEA. The CDR3 is made up of 14 amino acids. Trimming left V 4 bases short and J 3 bases short, with 16 bases between. CDR3 sequence reads: CSVVNPLSGYEQYF. CDR3 coding DNA: TGCAGCGTTGTTAACCCCCTGAGCGGCTACGAGCAGTACTTC.